This T cell receptor (beta chain) came from a study of Graves' ophthalmopathy and Graves' hyperthyroidism (dated by TCRdb to between 2017 and 2018). With respect to the entire study: Peripheral blood samples were taken at the time of initial diagnosis, before any treatment was given. To tell Graves' ophthalmopathy apart from Graves' hyperthyroidism, and to predict which patients would progress to ophthalmopathy, the study relied on TCR beta repertoire signatures. In total, 135 blood samples were TCR-sequenced: roughly 45 ophthalmopathy, some 75 hyperthyroidism and 17 hyperthyroidism-to-ophthalmopathy patients. To explore V-J signatures distinguishing ophthalmopathy from hyperthyroidism, a discovery set of approximately 100 patients (about 43 ophthalmopathy, roughly 55 stable hyperthyroidism) was enrolled. For independent validation, a separate cohort was made up of around 19 hyperthyroidism patients plus 17 patients who later progressed from hyperthyroidism to ophthalmopathy. In about six hyperthyroidism patients, the T-cell repertoires found in thyroid tissue were compared with those found in blood. Following sampling, methimazole starting at 30 mg daily was administered to hyperthyroidism patients, and high-dose intravenous methylprednisolone was administered to ophthalmopathy patients. The approximately 100 discovery patients were divided at random into training and test sets in a 7:3 ratio.

For repertoire sequencing, TCR beta CDR3 regions were amplified from RNA transcripts. HTBI primers and the Qiagen OneStep RT-PCR kit were used in a first-round RT-PCR, which was followed by a second-round multiplex PCR, size selection and purification. Libraries were sequenced on an Illumina HiSeq2000 using paired-end 100 bp reads. Concerning the study's data processing: SOAPnuke was used to process the reads, throwing out any read that had adapters, had uncalled bases, had a mean Phred below 15, or lacked an exact constant-primer or identifier match. COPE v1.2.5 was used to merge the high-quality paired reads. Unique nucleotide sequences were defined as clonotypes and aligned to IMGT TRB V, D and J references using MiTCR v1.1. The analysis was limited to V-J combinations with a frequency above 0.0001, which together covered 98% to 99.2% of repertoires. For each V-J combination, a TCR clonal expansion and chaos score was defined as F50 clonal expansion divided by the chaos observed in the TCRdist matrix. Welch's t-statistics and random forest were used to narrow the features down to 13 V-J combinations, which were then fed into a naive Bayes classifier. The similarity between thyroid and blood repertoires was quantified using the Morisita-Horn index. TCRdb itself trimmed the public reads at Q25 with fastp, ran MiXCR and retained productive beta chains. Under each unique CDR3 protein, matching rows form one entry showing the most common genes and DNA. TCRdb's processing, not the authors' own work, is the source of the V and J calls. The sample records a few hundred thousand distinct CDR3 sequences, 15% of which are singletons. Roughly 7% of the sample comes from the top ten.

A patient counted as having stable hyperthyroidism if there was no progression to ophthalmopathy within 18 months of follow-up. The hyperthyroidism patients were 18 to 65 years old and newly diagnosed, with a disease duration of less than 2 months. Patients were excluded if they had other autoimmune diseases, uncontrolled infections, pregnancy or lactation. Clinical symptoms, serum thyroxine, TRAb, thyroid ultrasound and orbital computed tomography were used for diagnosis. Ficoll-Paque density gradient centrifugation was used to isolate PBMCs from 9.5 to 10 ml of fresh peripheral blood. Total RNA was extracted using Trizol reagent, and RNA quality was checked on an Agilent 2100 Bioanalyzer. This clonotype was seen at least ten times. Its antigen remains unidentified. No clone much larger than this one lies a single base away; base qualities are absent. The CDR3 numbers 14 residues from cysteine through phenylalanine. Only the CDR3 DNA stays, 42 bases, in frame from base 1. The CDR1 and CDR2 encoded by the germline V gene are KGHDR and SFDVKD. Deletion took 1 base off V and 7 bases off J, with a span of 9 bases between the germline ends.

What the study reported, not specific to this receptor: In validation, the model predicted ophthalmopathy progression with 55% to 71% sensitivity and 72.22% specificity; 12 predicted patients were CT-confirmed with GO in a median of 6.5 months. Most expanded thyroid clonotypes with a frequency above 0.001 also appeared in blood, which suggests that blood repertoires may reflect the immune response in the thyroid. Sample size was not predetermined statistically, and investigators were not blinded to group allocation. Ophthalmopathy was separated from stable hyperthyroidism by the 13-signature model with more than 85% sensitivity and about 81% specificity in cross-validation and with 80%/75% in the test set.

The sample consisted of peripheral blood. The sequence joins TRBV24-1 to TRBJ2-2; TRBD1 is perhaps the D gene, given 5 matching bases. The TCR was taken from a young woman with stable Graves' hyperthyroidism. Donor details come from another sample of the same person, matched by shared clones. At the DNA level, the sequence is TGTGCCACCAGTGATTTAGCAGGGTACGGGGAGCTGTTTTTT. It specifies CATSDLAGYGELFF.